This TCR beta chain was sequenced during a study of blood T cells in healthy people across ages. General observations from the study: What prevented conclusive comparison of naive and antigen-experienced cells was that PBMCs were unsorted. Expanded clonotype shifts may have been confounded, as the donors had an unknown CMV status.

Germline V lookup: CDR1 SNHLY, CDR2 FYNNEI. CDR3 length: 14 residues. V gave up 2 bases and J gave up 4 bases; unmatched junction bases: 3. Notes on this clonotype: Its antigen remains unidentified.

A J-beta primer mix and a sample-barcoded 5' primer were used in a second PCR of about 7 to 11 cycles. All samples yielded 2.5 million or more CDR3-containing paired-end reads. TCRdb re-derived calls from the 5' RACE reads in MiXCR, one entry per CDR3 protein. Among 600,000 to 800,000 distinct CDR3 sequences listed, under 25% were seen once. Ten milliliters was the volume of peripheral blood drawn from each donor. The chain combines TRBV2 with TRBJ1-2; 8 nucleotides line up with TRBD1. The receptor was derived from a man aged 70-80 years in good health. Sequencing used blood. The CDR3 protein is CASSETGGTYGYTF. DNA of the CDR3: TGTGCCAGCAGTGAAACAGGGGGTACCTATGGCTACACCTTC.